This TCR beta chain was sequenced for a study of blood T cells in healthy people across ages. Extracted total RNA amounted to at least 5.5 micrograms for each sample. A J-beta primer mix and a sample-barcoded 5' primer were used in a second PCR of about 6 to 12 cycles. MiXCR, run by TCRdb on the 5' RACE reads, gives a single entry per CDR3 protein. The table shows approximately 400,000 distinct CDR3 sequences, with roughly half occurring only once. Study-wide findings and caveats: Fewer expanded clones and more diversity marked long-lived versus aged donors. Per million T cells, TCR beta diversity dropped roughly linearly as age increased.

Points on this clonotype: Its target is unknown.

V was clipped by 3 bases and J by 4 bases; unmatched bases: 5. Germline V gene lookup returns CDR1 SGHVS and CDR2 FQNEAQ. This CDR3 has 16 residues. The sample comprised blood. The chain recombines TRBV7-8 with TRBJ2-3; 12 bases map to TRBD2. This clonotype originated in a man aged 55-75 years in good health. CDR3 sequence reads: CASSLTSGSMADTQYF. Here the CDR3 DNA reads TGTGCCAGCAGCTTGACTAGCGGGAGTATGGCAGATACGCAGTATTTT.